The 28 T cell receptor beta chains below all came from one sample that was sequenced in a study of blood T cells in healthy people across ages. A second about 6 to 12 cycle PCR used barcoded and J-beta primers. TCRdb recomputed calls from the 5' RACE reads with MiXCR, one row per CDR3 protein. Altogether approximately 600,000 distinct CDR3 sequences are present, about 54% being singletons, with the ten largest covering 30% to 40%. The sample consisted of blood. The origin of the receptors is a man aged 55 to 70 in good health.

The rearrangement links TRBV27 to TRBJ1-2, with 7 bases identical to TRBD1. Trimming cost V 6 bases and J 4 bases; bases outside gene matches: 14. Germline CDR1 and CDR2: MNHEY and SMNVEV (reference sequence). This CDR3 is built from 16 residues. Here the CDR3 DNA reads TGTGCCAGCAGCTCAACCTCAGGACAGGCTTCCTATGGCTACACCTTC. Its translation: CASSSTSGQASYGYTF.

The gene calls are TRBV2 and TRBJ2-3; D uncertain. This CDR3 is 13 amino acids long. Germline CDR1 reads SNHLY; CDR2 reads FYNNEI. Trimming removed 4 bases from V and 3 bases from J, with 8 bases in between. CDR3 DNA: TGTGCCAGCAGTGCGGAAGGAACAGATACGCAGTATTTT. Amino acids: CASSAEGTDTQYF.

The chain has TRBV6-1 and TRBJ2-5, with D perhaps TRBD1 or TRBD2 (5 bases each). V was shortened by 7 bases and J by 2 bases, with 11 bases between the two germline ends. Germline-derived CDR1 and CDR2 are MNHNS and SASEGT. This CDR3 region has 13 residues. CDR3 sequence reads: CASNRDGQETQYF. The CDR3 DNA is TGTGCCAGCAACCGGGACGGACAAGAGACCCAGTACTTC.

CDR3 region: CATSRDRSNYGYTF. The CDR3 DNA sequence: TGTGCCACCAGCAGGGACAGGTCCAACTATGGCTACACCTTC. The rearrangement uses TRBV15 and TRBJ1-2; 7 bases are shared with TRBD1. Germline lookup yields CDR1 LNHNV and CDR2 YYDKDF (reference sequence). The CDR3 has 14 amino acids. The J segment lost 2 bases and the V segment lost 3 bases, leaving 3 bases of the junction unmatched. Filled out from reference TRBV15 and TRBJ1-2, the complete variable domain reads DAMVIQNPRYQVTQFGKPVTLSCSQTLNHNVMYWYQQKSSQAPKLLFHYYDKDFNNEADTPDNFQSRRPNTSFCFLDIRSPGLGDTAMYLCATSRDRSNYGYTFGSGTRLTVV.

The chain recombines TRBV4-2 with TRBJ2-1, with no clear D. V was shortened by 5 bases and J by 8 bases, with 13 bases between the two germline ends. The CDR3 runs 13 residues. Germline V CDR1 and CDR2: LGHNA, YNFKEQ. The CDR3 nucleotides are TGTGCCAGCAGCAAAGGGTGGCAGTATGAGCAGTTCTTC. This encodes CASSKGWQYEQFF.

The V gene is TRBV7-2, the J gene TRBJ2-1; D tentatively reads TRBD1 or TRBD2 (5 bases each). The CDR3 sequence is 15 residues long. The germline gives CDR1 SGHTA, CDR2 FQGNSA. V was trimmed by 2 bases and J by 6 bases, leaving 14 bases between them. DNA for the CDR3: TGTGCCAGCAGCTTACTCGAGGGGCATATCAATGAGCAGTTCTTC. This gives the protein CASSLLEGHINEQFF.

The genes are TRBV5-4 and TRBJ1-6; no firm D call. The CDR3 consists of 16 residues. The germline V and J ends were trimmed by 4 bases and 0 bases, with 11 bases remaining between them. Germline lookup yields CDR1 SGHNT and CDR2 YYREEE (reference sequence). The CDR3 bases are TGTGCCAGCAGCATCTTTCCCAGCTCCTATAATTCACCCCTCCACTTT. As protein: CASSIFPSSYNSPLHF.

The chain uses TRBV10-3 and TRBJ2-1; D not certain. In germline, CDR1 is ENHRY, CDR2 SYGVKD. V was clipped by 2 bases and J by 15 bases, with 14 bases between them. The CDR3 runs to 12 residues. The DNA of the CDR3 is TGTGCCATCAGTGAGGAAAGGGTAGTACGGTTCTTC. Translating gives CAISEERVVRFF.

The chain employs TRBV29-1 and TRBJ2-6; 8 bases map to TRBD1. CDR1 and CDR2 (germline): SQVTM, ANQGSEA. V was clipped by 4 bases and J by 0 bases; unmatched bases: 8. This CDR3 is built from 17 residues. CDR3 region: CSVARTGLSSGANVLTF. In DNA, the CDR3 is TGCAGCGTTGCCAGGACAGGGCTAAGCTCTGGGGCCAACGTCCTGACTTTC.

In this sample, this clonotype turned up many times. This chain uses TRBV11-2 with TRBJ2-5; 7 bases are shared with TRBD1. V was pared by 6 bases and J by 4 bases, with 5 bases of the junction left unmatched. Per the germline V gene, CDR1 is SGHAT and CDR2 is FQNNGV. The CDR3 spans 13 residues. DNA of the CDR3: TGTGCCAGCAGTAGGGACAGCAGAGAGACCCAGTACTTC. This codes for CASSRDSRETQYF.

This clonotype was observed a handful of times. Sequence at one end of the junction differs from germline and may be a read error. V gene TRBV6-5 combines with J gene TRBJ1-1, with TRBD1 matching over 7 bases. Germline-derived CDR1 and CDR2 are MNHEY and SVGAGI. This CDR3 contains 14 residues. The CDR3 protein is CASSTPDRSGRAFF. The CDR3 nucleotides read TGCGCCAGCAGCACTCCGGACAGGTCAGGAAGGGCTTTCTTT.

This clonotype was counted many times. The rearrangement links TRBV6-2 or TRBV6-3 to TRBJ1-2; D unresolved. The CDR3 runs to 15 residues. Germline CDR1 MNHEY, CDR2 SVGEGT. V was clipped by 0 bases and J by 4 bases, with 12 bases between them. The CDR3 spells CASSYSEGAGYGYTF. CDR3 coding DNA: TGTGCCAGCAGTTACTCGGAGGGCGCAGGCTATGGCTACACCTTC.

The genes are TRBV7-2 and TRBJ1-2, with a weak D call TRBD1 (6 bases). The CDR3 length is 12 residues. V lost 5 bases and J 13 bases, leaving 17 bases between the germline ends. Germline CDR1 reads SGHTA; CDR2 reads FQGNSA. The CDR3 coding sequence is TGTGCCAGCAGCATACAGGGAGGTCGCCCCACCTTC. Protein: CASSIQGGRPTF.

The chain is built from TRBV4-1 and TRBJ1-6, with D possibly matching TRBD1 (6 bases). The CDR3 is 17 amino acids. V shed 3 bases and J shed 0 bases, with 12 bases lying between them. Germline V gene lookup returns CDR1 MGHRA and CDR2 YSYEKL. The CDR3 here is CASSHRDTSSYNSPLHF. The DNA for the CDR3 is TGCGCCAGCAGCCACCGGGACACCAGCTCCTATAATTCACCCCTCCACTTT.

This clonotype has only a few counts. The rearrangement uses TRBV25-1 and TRBJ2-3; D call uncertain. Trimming removed 3 bases from V and 1 base from J, with 5 bases in between. Germline loops: CDR1 MGHDK, CDR2 SYGVNS. CDR3 length: 13 residues. The DNA of the CDR3 is TGTGCCAGCAGTGATATGGGCACAGATACGCAGTATTTT. Translation: CASSDMGTDTQYF.

The CDR3 DNA follows: TGTGCTAGCGCGACAGGCCCGAACACCGGGGAGCTGTTTTTT. As protein: CASATGPNTGELFF. The rearrangement links TRBV12-5 to TRBJ2-2; TRBD1 is a possible D gene (6 bases). The V end lost 9 bases, the J end lost 0 bases, and 11 bases lay between the germline ends. CDR1 and CDR2 (germline): LGHNT, FRNRAP. The CDR3 contains 14 residues.

The V gene is TRBV20-1, the J gene TRBJ2-4, with a possible D match to TRBD1 (5 bases). The CDR3 is 13 residues long. Germline-derived CDR1 and CDR2 are DFQATT and SNEGSKA (reference sequence). Trimming stripped 1 base from V and 4 bases from J, with 8 bases between. The CDR3 DNA reads TGCAGTGCTAGAGTGCAGGGAAAAAACATTCAGTACTTC. It specifies CSARVQGKNIQYF.

The chain joins TRBV27 to TRBJ1-4; D possibly corresponds to TRBD1 (6 bases). CDR1 MNHEY and CDR2 SMNVEV come from the germline V gene (reference sequence). The CDR3 consists of 15 residues. V was clipped by 2 bases and J by 6 bases, with 13 bases between them. The CDR3 DNA follows: TGTGCCAGCAGTTTAGACAGGAGCGGAGATGAAAAACTGTTTTTT. It yields the protein CASSLDRSGDEKLFF.

The V gene is TRBV2, the J gene TRBJ1-2; TRBD1 is a possible D gene (6 bases). V lost 3 bases and J lost 4, with 18 bases in between. This CDR3 region has 16 residues. The germline gives CDR1 SNHLY, CDR2 FYNNEI. The CDR3 reads CASSDSWGTGRYGYTF. The CDR3 DNA is TGTGCCAGCAGTGACTCGTGGGGCACAGGGCGCTATGGCTACACCTTC.

V usage is TRBV28 and J usage is TRBJ1-5; weak D call: TRBD1 (5 bases). The ends were cut back, 5 bases at V and 9 bases at J, with 17 bases in the middle. Per germline, CDR1 MDHEN and CDR2 SYDVKM. This CDR3 region has 14 residues. The CDR3 protein is CASSPLSRDGPQHF. DNA for the CDR3: TGTGCCAGCAGTCCCCTCTCCAGGGATGGGCCCCAGCATTTT. Full variable domain (rest looked up from reference TRBV28 and TRBJ1-5): DVKVTQSSRYLVKRTGEKVFLECVQDMDHENMFWYRQDPGLGLRLIYFSYDVKMKEKGDIPEGYSVSREKKERFSLILESASTNQTSMYLCASSPLSRDGPQHFGDGTRLSIL.

The chain couples TRBV20-1 to TRBJ2-3; D tentatively fits TRBD1 or TRBD2 (6 bases each). The CDR3 sequence is 17 residues long. The germline V and J ends were trimmed by 1 base and 1 base, with 18 bases remaining between them. The V gene's germline CDR1 is DFQATT and CDR2 SNEGSKA (reference sequence). This CDR3 reads CSARGARGPPRTDTQYF. The CDR3 DNA follows: TGCAGTGCTAGAGGGGCCCGGGGGCCCCCCCGCACAGATACGCAGTATTTT.

This clonotype appeared a few times. This chain joins TRBV20-1 and TRBJ2-1, with D perhaps TRBD1 (6 bases). V was shortened by 4 bases and J by 5 bases, with 21 bases between the two germline ends. CDR1 and CDR2 from the germline V gene are DFQATT and SNEGSKA (reference sequence). The CDR3 runs 16 residues. In nucleotides, the CDR3 is TGCAGTGCTACACCTAAAGACAGGTTATTAGACAATGAGCAGTTCTTC. Translation gives CSATPKDRLLDNEQFF.

The chain links TRBV6-1 to TRBJ1-2, with 10 bases fitting TRBD1. The V segment lost 3 bases and the J segment 6 bases; nucleotides outside the gene matches: 4. The CDR3 sequence is 14 residues long. The V gene's germline CDR1 is MNHNS and CDR2 SASEGT. The CDR3 coding sequence is TGTGCCAGCAGTGACGCGGGACAGGGGAATGGCTACACCTTC. Translated, it gives CASSDAGQGNGYTF.

This clonotype appeared a few times. V gene TRBV7-6 combines with J gene TRBJ2-7; possible D gene TRBD2, 5 bases. Germline V gives CDR1 SGHVS, CDR2 FNYEAQ. V was pared by 5 bases and J by 1 base, with 9 bases between. This CDR3 spans 13 amino acids. CDR3 in DNA: TGTGCCAGCAGCCGAGCGGAGTCCTACGAGCAGTACTTC. It encodes CASSRAESYEQYF.

The chain uses TRBV5-8 and TRBJ2-3, with 11 bases fitting TRBD2. V trimming: 4 bases; J trimming: 14 bases; junction bases outside the gene matches: 12. Germline V lookup: CDR1 SGHTS, CDR2 YDEGEE. This CDR3 is built from 14 residues. The CDR3 sequence is CASSPRIAGGPLYF. The CDR3 coding sequence is TGTGCCAGCAGCCCCCGGATAGCGGGGGGGCCTTTGTATTTT.

The chain is built from TRBV7-9 and TRBJ1-1; D is possibly TRBD1 (5 bases). V was shortened by 6 bases and J by 0 bases, with 17 bases between the two germline ends. CDR3 length: 16 residues. CDR1 and CDR2 from the germline V gene are SEHNR and FQNEAQ (reference sequence). The DNA for the CDR3 is TGTGCCAGCAGGCCTCCGGGACGGTCGATGAACACTGAAGCTTTCTTT. Its translation: CASRPPGRSMNTEAFF. Using reference TRBV7-9 and TRBJ1-1 for the parts outside the CDR3, the full variable domain is DTGVSQNPRHKITKRGQNVTFRCDPISEHNRLYWYRQTLGQGPEFLTYFQNEAQLEKSRLLSDRFSAERPKGSFSTLEIQRTEQGDSAMYLCASRPPGRSMNTEAFFGQGTRLTVV.

The J gene is TRBJ2-1, the V gene TRBV27; 8 nucleotides line up with TRBD1. This CDR3 contains 13 residues. V shed 3 bases, J shed 12 bases, and the junction held 7 bases outside the gene matches. Germline V gene data show CDR1 as MNHEY and CDR2 as SMNVEV (reference sequence). Written as DNA, the CDR3 is TGTGCCAGCAGTTTGTCCGGACAGGGCGGGCAGTTCTTC. As protein: CASSLSGQGGQFF.

The chain carries TRBV7-2 and TRBJ1-2, with 7 bases that match TRBD1. Germline CDR1 SGHTA, CDR2 FQGNSA. V dropped 0 bases and J dropped 8; count of bases not matched to a gene: 9. CDR3 length: 15 amino acids. The chain's CDR3 is CASSLAGTVQGGYTF. For the CDR3, the DNA is TGTGCCAGCAGCTTAGCGGGGACAGTCCAAGGCGGCTACACCTTC.